One T cell receptor (beta chain) is described in this entry. The data stem from a study of control samples from healthy donors and cancer patients. Generated by immunoSEQ multiplex PCR, the TCRdb table keeps only in-frame clones and is missing some. The table includes over 45,000 clones, approximately 89% detected once. Trimming removed 6 bases at V and 5 bases at J, with 10 bases between. There are 13 residues in the CDR3. CDR1 MGHDK and CDR2 SYGVNS come from the germline V gene. The TCR originated in a man between 40 and 49 years old with colorectal cancer. Material: PBMCs. The V call is TRBV25-1, the J call TRBJ1-4; D is ambiguous. The CDR3 sequence: CASRQTPNEKLFF. DNA of the CDR3: TGTGCCAGCAGACAGACCCCAAATGAAAAACTGTTTTTT.